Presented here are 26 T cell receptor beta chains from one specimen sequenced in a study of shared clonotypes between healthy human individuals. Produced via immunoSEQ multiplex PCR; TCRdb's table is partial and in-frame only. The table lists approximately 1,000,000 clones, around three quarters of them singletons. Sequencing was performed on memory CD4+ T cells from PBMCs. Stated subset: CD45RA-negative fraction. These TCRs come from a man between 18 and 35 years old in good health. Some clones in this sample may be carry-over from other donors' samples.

In DNA, the CDR3 is TGTGCCAGCAAACAGGGCTACTCCTACGAGCAGTACTTC. Protein: CASKQGYSYEQYF. The rearrangement uses TRBV6-1 and TRBJ2-7; TRBD1 is a possible D gene (6 bases). Germline V gene data show CDR1 as MNHNS and CDR2 as SASEGT. Trimming took off 7 bases at V and 0 bases at J, with 10 bases between the two ends. The CDR3 extends over 13 amino acids.

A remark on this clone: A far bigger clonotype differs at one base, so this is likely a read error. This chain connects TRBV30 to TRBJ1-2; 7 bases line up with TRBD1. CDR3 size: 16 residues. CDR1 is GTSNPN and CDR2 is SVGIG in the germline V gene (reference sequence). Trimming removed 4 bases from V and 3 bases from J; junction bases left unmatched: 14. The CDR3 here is CAWIVNPQGTHYGYTF. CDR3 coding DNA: TGTGCCTGGATTGTCAACCCACAGGGGACTCACTATGGCTACACCTTC. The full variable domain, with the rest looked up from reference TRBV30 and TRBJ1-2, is SQTIHQWPATLVQPVGSPLSLECTVEGTSNPNLYWYRQAAGRGLQLLFYSVGIGQISSEVPQNLSASRPQDRQFILSSKKLLLSDSGFYLCAWIVNPQGTHYGYTFGSGTRLTVV.

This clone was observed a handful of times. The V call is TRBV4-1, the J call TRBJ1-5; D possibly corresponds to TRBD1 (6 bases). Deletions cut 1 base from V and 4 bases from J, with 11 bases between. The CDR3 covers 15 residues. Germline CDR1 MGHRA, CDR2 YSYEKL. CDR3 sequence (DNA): TGCGCCAGCAGCCAAGGTCGACAGGTGAATCAGCCCCAGCATTTT. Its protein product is CASSQGRQVNQPQHF.

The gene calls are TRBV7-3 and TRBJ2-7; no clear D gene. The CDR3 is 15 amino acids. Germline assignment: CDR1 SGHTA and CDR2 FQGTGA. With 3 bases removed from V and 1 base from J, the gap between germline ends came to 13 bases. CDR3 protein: CASSLGQASSYEQYF. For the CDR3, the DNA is TGTGCCAGCAGCTTGGGTCAGGCGAGTTCCTACGAGCAGTACTTC.

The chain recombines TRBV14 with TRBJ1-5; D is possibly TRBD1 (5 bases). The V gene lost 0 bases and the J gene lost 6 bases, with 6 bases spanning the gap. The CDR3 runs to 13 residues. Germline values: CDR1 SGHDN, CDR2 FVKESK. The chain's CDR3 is CASSQERGQPQHF. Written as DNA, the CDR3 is TGTGCCAGCAGCCAAGAAAGGGGTCAGCCCCAGCATTTT.

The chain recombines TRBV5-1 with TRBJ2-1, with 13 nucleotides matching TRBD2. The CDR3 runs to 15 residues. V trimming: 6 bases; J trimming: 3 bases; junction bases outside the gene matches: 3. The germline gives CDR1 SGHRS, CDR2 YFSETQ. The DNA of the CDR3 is TGCGCCAGCACCCGGACTAGCGGGAGCTACAATGAGCAGTTCTTC. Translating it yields CASTRTSGSYNEQFF.

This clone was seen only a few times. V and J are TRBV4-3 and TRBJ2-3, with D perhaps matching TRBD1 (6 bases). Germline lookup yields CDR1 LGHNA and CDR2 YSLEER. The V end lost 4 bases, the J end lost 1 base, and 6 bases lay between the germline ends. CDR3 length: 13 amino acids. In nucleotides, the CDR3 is TGCGCCAGCAGCCGACAGGGCACAGATACGCAGTATTTT. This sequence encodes CASSRQGTDTQYF.

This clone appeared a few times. The CDR3 loop reads CASSRSTVTYEQYF. The CDR3 DNA is TGTGCCAGCAGCCGTTCGACAGTTACCTACGAGCAGTACTTC. The V and J genes are TRBV27 and TRBJ2-7; tentative D call: TRBD1 (5 bases). Trimming removed 6 bases at V and 2 bases at J, with 14 bases between. Germline assignment: CDR1 MNHEY and CDR2 SMNVEV (reference sequence). This CDR3 spans 14 amino acids.

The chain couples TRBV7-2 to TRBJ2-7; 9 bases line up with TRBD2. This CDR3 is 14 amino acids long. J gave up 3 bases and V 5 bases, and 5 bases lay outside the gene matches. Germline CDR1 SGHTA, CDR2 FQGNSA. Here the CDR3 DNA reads TGTGCCAGCAGCGTCTCTAGCGGGGTCTACGAGCAGTACTTC. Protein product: CASSVSSGVYEQYF.

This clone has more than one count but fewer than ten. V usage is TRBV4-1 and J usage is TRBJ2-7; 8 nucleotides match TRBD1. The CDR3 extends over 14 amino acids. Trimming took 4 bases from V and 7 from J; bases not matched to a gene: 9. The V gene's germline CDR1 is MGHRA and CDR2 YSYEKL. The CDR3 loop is CASSRRQGTREQYF. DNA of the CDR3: TGCGCCAGCAGCCGACGACAGGGGACAAGGGAGCAGTACTTC.

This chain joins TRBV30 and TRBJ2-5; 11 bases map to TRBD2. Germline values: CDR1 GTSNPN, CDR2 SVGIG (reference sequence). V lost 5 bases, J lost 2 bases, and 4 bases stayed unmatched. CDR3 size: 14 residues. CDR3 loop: CAWGGLAAQETQYF. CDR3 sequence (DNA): TGTGCCTGGGGGGGACTAGCGGCTCAAGAGACCCAGTACTTC.

CDR3: CAWSVLRKSSYEQYF. Written as DNA, the CDR3 is TGTGCCTGGAGTGTACTCCGGAAAAGCTCCTACGAGCAGTACTTC. J is TRBJ2-7 and V is TRBV30; D remains ambiguous. The V end was cut by 0 bases, the J end by 0 bases, with 12 bases between. Germline loops: CDR1 GTSNPN, CDR2 SVGIG (reference sequence). This CDR3 spans 15 amino acids. The full variable domain, in which reference TRBV30 and TRBJ2-7 provide the parts outside the CDR3, is SQTIHQWPATLVQPVGSPLSLECTVEGTSNPNLYWYRQAAGRGLQLLFYSVGIGQISSEVPQNLSASRPQDRQFILSSKKLLLSDSGFYLCAWSVLRKSSYEQYFGPGTRLTVT.

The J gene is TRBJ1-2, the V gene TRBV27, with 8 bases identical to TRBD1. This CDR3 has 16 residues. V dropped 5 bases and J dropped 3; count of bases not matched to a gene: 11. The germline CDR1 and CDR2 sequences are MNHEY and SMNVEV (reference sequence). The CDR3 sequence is CASSPRTGRIDYGYTF. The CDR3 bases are TGTGCCAGCAGTCCTAGGACAGGGAGGATAGACTATGGCTACACCTTC.

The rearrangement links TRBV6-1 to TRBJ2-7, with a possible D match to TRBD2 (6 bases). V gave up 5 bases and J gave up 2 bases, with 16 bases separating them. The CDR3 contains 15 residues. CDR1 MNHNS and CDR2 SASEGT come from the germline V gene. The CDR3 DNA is TGTGCCAGCAGTCCCACCTACGCGGGGCCCTACGAGCAGTACTTC. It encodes CASSPTYAGPYEQYF.

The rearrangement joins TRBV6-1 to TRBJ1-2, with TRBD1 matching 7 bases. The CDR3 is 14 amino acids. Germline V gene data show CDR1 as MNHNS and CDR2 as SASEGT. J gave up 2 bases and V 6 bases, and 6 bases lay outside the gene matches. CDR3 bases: TGTGCCAGCAGCGTACTACAGGGGAACTATGGCTACACCTTC. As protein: CASSVLQGNYGYTF.

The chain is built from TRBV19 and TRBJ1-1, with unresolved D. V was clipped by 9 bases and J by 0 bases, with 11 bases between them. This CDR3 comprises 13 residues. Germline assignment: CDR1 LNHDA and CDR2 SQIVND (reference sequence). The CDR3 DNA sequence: TGTGCCAGCCAGTTTGGCCTGAACACTGAAGCTTTCTTT. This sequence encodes CASQFGLNTEAFF.

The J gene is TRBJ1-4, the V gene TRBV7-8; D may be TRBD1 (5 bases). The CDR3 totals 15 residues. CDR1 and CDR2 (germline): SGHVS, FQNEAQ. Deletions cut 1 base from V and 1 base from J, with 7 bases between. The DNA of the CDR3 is TGTGCCAGCAGCTTAGGGAGGGGAACTAATGAAAAACTGTTTTTT. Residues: CASSLGRGTNEKLFF. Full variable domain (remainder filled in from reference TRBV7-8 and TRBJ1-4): GAGVSQSPRYKVAKRGQDVALRCDPISGHVSLFWYQQALGQGPEFLTYFQNEAQLDKSGLPSDRFFAERPEGSVSTLKIQRTQQEDSAVYLCASSLGRGTNEKLFFGSGTQLSVL.

The CDR3 DNA is TGTGCCAGCAGCCTGAGGGGGAGGGCCTATACAGATACGCAGTATTTT. Translation gives CASSLRGRAYTDTQYF. This chain joins TRBV5-6 and TRBJ2-3; D is perhaps TRBD2 (7 bases). V lost 4 bases and J 3 bases, leaving 18 bases between the germline ends. The CDR3 is 16 residues long. Germline V lookup: CDR1 SGHDT, CDR2 YYEEEE.

The CDR3 region is CASRRQPLGYTF. CDR3 bases: TGTGCCAGCAGACGACAGCCCCTAGGCTACACCTTC. V usage is TRBV6-6 and J usage is TRBJ1-2, with D tentatively TRBD1 (5 bases). The CDR3 has 12 amino acids. Trimming removed 6 bases at V and 8 bases at J, with 13 bases between. Germline CDR1 and CDR2: MNHNY and SVGAGI (reference sequence).

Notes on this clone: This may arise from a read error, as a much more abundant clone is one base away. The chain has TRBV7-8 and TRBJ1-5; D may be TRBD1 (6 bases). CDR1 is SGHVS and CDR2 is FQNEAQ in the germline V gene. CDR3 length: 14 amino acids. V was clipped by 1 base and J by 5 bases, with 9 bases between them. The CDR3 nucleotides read TGTGCCAGCAGCTTAGGGGGGGCCTATCAGCCCCAGCATTTT. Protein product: CASSLGGAYQPQHF.

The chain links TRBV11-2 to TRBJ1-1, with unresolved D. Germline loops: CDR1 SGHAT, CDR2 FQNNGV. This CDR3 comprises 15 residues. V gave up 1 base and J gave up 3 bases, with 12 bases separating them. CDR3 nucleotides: TGTGCCAGCAGCTTAGGGAGGGATAGGGACACTGAAGCTTTCTTT. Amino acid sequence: CASSLGRDRDTEAFF.

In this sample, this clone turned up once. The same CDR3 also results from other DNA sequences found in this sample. This chain's CDR3 is CASSLERAYEQYF. CDR3 in DNA: TGTGCCAGCAGCTTAGAGAGGGCCTACGAGCAGTACTTC. The chain couples TRBV7-2 to TRBJ2-7, with D possibly TRBD2 on 5 matching bases. Trimming stripped 1 base from V and 2 bases from J, with 6 bases between. The CDR3 consists of 13 residues. CDR1 and CDR2 (germline): SGHTA, FQGNSA.

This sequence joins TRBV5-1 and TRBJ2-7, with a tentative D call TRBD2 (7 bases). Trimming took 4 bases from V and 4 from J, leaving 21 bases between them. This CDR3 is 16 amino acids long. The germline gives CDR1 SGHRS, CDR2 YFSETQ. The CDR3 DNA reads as TGCGCCAGCAGCCCTGGAGGGCCAGCGGGACATTACGAGCAGTACTTC. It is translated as CASSPGGPAGHYEQYF.

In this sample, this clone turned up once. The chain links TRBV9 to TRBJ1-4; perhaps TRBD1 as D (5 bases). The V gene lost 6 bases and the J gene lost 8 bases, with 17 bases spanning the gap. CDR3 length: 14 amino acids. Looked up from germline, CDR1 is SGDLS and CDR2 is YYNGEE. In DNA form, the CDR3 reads TGTGCCAGCACCGCCGGGCCTTGGGACGAAAAACTGTTTTTT. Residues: CASTAGPWDEKLFF.

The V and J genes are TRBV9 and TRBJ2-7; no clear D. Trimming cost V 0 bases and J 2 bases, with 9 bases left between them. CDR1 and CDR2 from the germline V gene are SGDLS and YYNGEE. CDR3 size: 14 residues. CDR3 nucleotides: TGTGCCAGCAGCGTAGAATATACGCCCTACGAGCAGTACTTC. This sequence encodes CASSVEYTPYEQYF.

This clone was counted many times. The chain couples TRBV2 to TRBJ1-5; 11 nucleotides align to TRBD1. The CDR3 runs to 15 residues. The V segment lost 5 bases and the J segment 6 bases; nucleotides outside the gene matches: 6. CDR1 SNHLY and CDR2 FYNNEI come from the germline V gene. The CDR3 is CASSYRDRGGQPQHF. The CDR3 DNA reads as TGTGCCAGCAGTTACCGGGACAGGGGGGGTCAGCCCCAGCATTTT.